Listed below are T cell receptor beta chains from one sample, sequenced in a study of T cell repertoires and Cas9 in healthy adults. This table comes from immunoSEQ multiplex PCR, and its TCRdb copy is limited to in-frame clones, with some not included. Found here are fewer than 15,000 clones, 75% to 90% of them singletons; the top ten hold around 1.9%. The sequencing input was Tregs (CD4+, CD25+, CD127-, CD137-, CD154-) from PBMCs; culture status not recorded. These receptors originate from a human donor in good health. CDR3s include the opening cysteine and the closing phenylalanine or tryptophan. D genes are given only for firm matches. The listing skips clone size in some rows; elsewhere it reads once, few, many or a size class.

J | V | size | D | CDR3 | DNA
TRBJ2-7 | TRBV5-4 | once | - | CASSPFTGLVHEQYF | TGTGCCAGCAGCCCCTTCACAGGATTAGTCCACGAGCAGTACTTC
TRBJ1-2 | TRBV27 | - | TRBD1 | CASSFNRGLGYTF | TGTGCCAGCAGTTTCAACAGGGGGCTCGGCTACACCTTC
TRBJ2-6 | TRBV7-9 | - | - | CASQTGNGANVLTF | TGTGCCAGCCAAACGGGGAATGGGGCCAACGTCCTGACTTTC
TRBJ2-7 | TRBV20-1 | - | - | CSASKQFEQYF | TGCAGTGCTAGCAAACAATTCGAGCAGTACTTC
TRBJ2-7 | TRBV19 | - | TRBD1 | CASSSQDRAYEQYF | TGTGCCAGTAGTAGCCAGGACAGGGCCTATGAGCAGTACTTC
TRBJ1-2 | TRBV5-5 | - | TRBD1 | CASSLLGTGEGGGYTF | TGTGCCAGCAGCTTGTTGGGGACAGGGGAAGGTGGTGGCTACACCTTC
TRBJ2-3 | TRBV25-1 | - | - | CASSYLHTQYF | TGTGCCAGCAGTTACCTTCATACGCAGTATTTT
TRBJ1-1 | TRBV7-9 | once | - | CASSLSPTEGNTEAFF | TGTGCCAGCAGCTTATCCCCCACGGAGGGCAACACTGAAGCTTTCTTT
TRBJ2-5 | TRBV19 | - | TRBD2 | CASSILLTSRETQYF | TGTGCCAGTAGTATCCTACTGACTAGCAGGGAGACCCAGTACTTC
TRBJ1-2 | TRBV4-1 | - | - | CASSQNDRPNYGYTF | TGCGCCAGCAGCCAAAATGACAGGCCTAACTATGGCTACACCTTC
TRBJ1-6 | TRBV10-1 | - | - | CASRAGGPASPLHF | TGCGCCAGCAGGGCCGGCGGGCCGGCCTCACCCCTCCACTTT
TRBJ1-2 | TRBV2 | - | TRBD1 | CASSVARTGHSGYTF | TGTGCCAGCAGTGTTGCCCGGACAGGGCATTCTGGCTACACCTTC
TRBJ1-2 | TRBV4-1 | - | - | CASSPNPGQARLAYGYTF | TGCGCCAGCAGCCCAAATCCGGGTCAGGCCAGGCTTGCCTATGGCTACACCTTC
TRBJ1-2 | TRBV28 | - | TRBD1 | CASSQGQGANYGYTF | TGTGCCAGCAGCCAAGGGCAGGGGGCGAACTATGGCTACACCTTC
TRBJ1-1 | TRBV5-6 | - | - | CASSTFLGGMRTEAFF | TGTGCCAGCAGCACCTTTTTAGGGGGGATGCGAACTGAAGCTTTCTTT
TRBJ2-7 | TRBV10-3 | - | TRBD1 | CAISDSPGTASYEQYF | TGTGCCATCAGTGATTCTCCCGGGACAGCCTCCTACGAGCAGTACTTC
TRBJ2-2 | TRBV5-1 | - | TRBD1 | CASSLIPLGQGAFGELFF | TGCGCCAGCAGCCTTATTCCCCTGGGACAGGGGGCTTTCGGGGAGCTGTTTTTT
TRBJ2-2 | TRBV10-3 | - | TRBD2 | CAISSRTSGVTGELFF | TGTGCCATCAGTTCCCGGACTAGCGGGGTCACCGGGGAGCTGTTTTTT
TRBJ1-2 | TRBV5-6 | - | - | CASASSQGGYTF | TGTGCCAGCGCTTCAAGCCAGGGTGGCTACACCTTC
TRBJ1-1 | TRBV2 | - | - | CASSESGNTEAFF | TGTGCCAGCAGTGAAAGTGGGAACACTGAAGCTTTCTTT
TRBJ1-2 | TRBV7-9 | few | TRBD1 | CASTNQGVQGYTF | TGTGCCAGCACTAACCAGGGGGTGCAGGGCTACACCTTC
TRBJ1-1 | TRBV7-8 | - | - | CASSVGGGEAFF | TGTGCCAGCAGCGTTGGTGGGGGCGAAGCTTTCTTT
TRBJ2-5 | TRBV7-3 | - | - | CASSRGSKETQYF | TGTGCCAGCAGCCGGGGGAGTAAAGAGACCCAGTACTTC
TRBJ2-3 | TRBV2 | - | - | CASSPKPGNTQYF | TGTGCCAGCAGCCCTAAGCCCGGAAATACGCAGTATTTT
TRBJ2-7 | TRBV16 | - | - | CASSQFDRPYEQYF | TGTGCCAGCAGCCAATTCGACAGGCCCTACGAGCAGTACTTC
TRBJ2-3 | TRBV7-2 | - | - | CASSLETGKLTQYF | TGTGCCAGCAGCTTAGAAACAGGAAAGCTTACGCAGTATTTT
TRBJ2-7 | TRBV18 | - | - | CASSPRDTYEQYF | TGTGCCAGCTCACCGAGGGACACCTACGAGCAGTACTTC
TRBJ1-4 | TRBV5-5 | once | - | CASSLAGRGGGEKLFF | TGTGCCAGCAGCTTGGCAGGGCGGGGAGGAGGGGAAAAACTGTTTTTT
TRBJ1-4 | TRBV5-6 | - | TRBD1 | CASSLTGEGPRINEKLFF | TGTGCCAGCAGCTTGACAGGGGAGGGTCCTCGGATTAATGAAAAACTGTTTTTT
TRBJ2-3 | TRBV6-5 | - | - | CASSGDRSWTDTQYF | TGTGCCAGCAGTGGGGACCGTTCCTGGACAGATACGCAGTATTTT